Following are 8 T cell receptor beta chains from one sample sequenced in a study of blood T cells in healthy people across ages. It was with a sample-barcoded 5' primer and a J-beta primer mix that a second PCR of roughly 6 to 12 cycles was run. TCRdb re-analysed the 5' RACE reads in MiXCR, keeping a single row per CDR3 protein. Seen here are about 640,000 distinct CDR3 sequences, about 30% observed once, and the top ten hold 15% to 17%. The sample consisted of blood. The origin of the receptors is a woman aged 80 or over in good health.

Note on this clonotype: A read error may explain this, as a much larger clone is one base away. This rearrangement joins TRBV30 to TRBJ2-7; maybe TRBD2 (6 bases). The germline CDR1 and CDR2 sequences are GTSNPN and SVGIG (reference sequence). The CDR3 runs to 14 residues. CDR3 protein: CARRGGRGSYEQYF. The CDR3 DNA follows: TGTGCCCGGAGAGGAGGGCGGGGCTCCTACGAGCAGTACTTC.

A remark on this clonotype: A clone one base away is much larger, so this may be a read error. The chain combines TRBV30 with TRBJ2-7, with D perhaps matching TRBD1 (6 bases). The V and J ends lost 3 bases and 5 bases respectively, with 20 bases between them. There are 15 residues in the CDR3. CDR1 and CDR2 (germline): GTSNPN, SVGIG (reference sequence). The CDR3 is CAWSVQRGYQDEQYF. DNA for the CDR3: TGTGCCTGGAGCGTCCAGAGGGGGTATCAGGACGAGCAGTACTTC.

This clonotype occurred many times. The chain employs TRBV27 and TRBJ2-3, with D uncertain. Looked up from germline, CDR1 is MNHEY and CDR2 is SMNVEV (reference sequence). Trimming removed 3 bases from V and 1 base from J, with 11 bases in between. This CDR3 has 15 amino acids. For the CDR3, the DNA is TGTGCCAGCAGTTTGAATCGGTTTGGCACAGATACGCAGTATTTT. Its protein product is CASSLNRFGTDTQYF.

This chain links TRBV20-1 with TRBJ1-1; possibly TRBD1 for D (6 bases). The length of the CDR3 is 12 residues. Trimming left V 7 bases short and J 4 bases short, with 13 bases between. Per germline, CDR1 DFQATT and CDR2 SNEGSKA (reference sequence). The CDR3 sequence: CSVQGGATEAFF. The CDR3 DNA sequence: TGCAGTGTCCAAGGGGGGGCCACTGAAGCTTTCTTT.

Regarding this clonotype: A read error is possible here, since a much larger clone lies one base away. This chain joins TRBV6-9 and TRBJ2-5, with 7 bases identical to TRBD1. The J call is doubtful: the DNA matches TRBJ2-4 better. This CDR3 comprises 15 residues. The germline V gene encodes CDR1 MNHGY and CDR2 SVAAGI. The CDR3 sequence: CAGSYPDRAKNIQYF. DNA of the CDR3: TGTGCCGGCAGTTATCCGGACAGGGCCAAAAACATTCAGTACTTC.

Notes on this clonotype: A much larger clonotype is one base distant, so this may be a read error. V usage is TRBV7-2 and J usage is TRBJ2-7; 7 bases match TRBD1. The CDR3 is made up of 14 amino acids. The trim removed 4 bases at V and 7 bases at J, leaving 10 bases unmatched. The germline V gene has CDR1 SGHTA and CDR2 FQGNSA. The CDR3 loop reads CASSSLQGIHEQYF. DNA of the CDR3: TGTGCCAGCAGCTCACTACAGGGGATCCATGAGCAGTACTTC.

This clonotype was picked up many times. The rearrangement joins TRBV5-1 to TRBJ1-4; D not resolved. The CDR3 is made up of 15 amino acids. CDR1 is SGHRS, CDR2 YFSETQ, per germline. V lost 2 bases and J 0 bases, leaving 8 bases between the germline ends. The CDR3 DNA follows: TGCGCCAGCAGCTTCTGGTCTCCAACTAATGAAAAACTGTTTTTT. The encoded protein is CASSFWSPTNEKLFF.

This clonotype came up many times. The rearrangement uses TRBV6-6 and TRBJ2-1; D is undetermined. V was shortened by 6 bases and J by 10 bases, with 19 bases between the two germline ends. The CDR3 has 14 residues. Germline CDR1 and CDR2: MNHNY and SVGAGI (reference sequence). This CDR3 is CASSPRSYREEQFF. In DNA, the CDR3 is TGTGCCAGCAGCCCTAGGTCCTATAGAGAGGAGCAGTTCTTC.